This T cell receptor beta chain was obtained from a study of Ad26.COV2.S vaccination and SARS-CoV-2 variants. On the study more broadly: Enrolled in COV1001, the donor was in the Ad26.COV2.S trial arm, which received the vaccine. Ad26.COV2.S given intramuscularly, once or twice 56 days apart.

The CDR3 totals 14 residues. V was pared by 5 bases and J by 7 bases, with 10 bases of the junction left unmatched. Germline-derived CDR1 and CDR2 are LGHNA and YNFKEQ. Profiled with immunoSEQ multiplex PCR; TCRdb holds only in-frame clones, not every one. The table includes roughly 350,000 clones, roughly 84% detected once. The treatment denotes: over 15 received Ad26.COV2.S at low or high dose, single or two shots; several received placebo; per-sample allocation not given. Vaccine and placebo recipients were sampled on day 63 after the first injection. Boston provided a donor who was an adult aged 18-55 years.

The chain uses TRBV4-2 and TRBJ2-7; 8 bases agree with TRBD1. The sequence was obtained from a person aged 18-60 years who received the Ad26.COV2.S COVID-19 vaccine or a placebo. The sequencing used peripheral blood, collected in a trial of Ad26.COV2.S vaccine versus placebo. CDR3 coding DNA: TGTGCCAGCAGCAACGGGCAGGGGGCTCGAGAGCAGTACTTC. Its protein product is CASSNGQGAREQYF.